These 14 T cell receptor beta chains share one sample of origin, sequenced in a study of relationships among human T cell subsets. The T cell receptor alpha and beta CDR3 regions were amplified from mRNA by semiquantitative ARM-PCR. Exponential amplification used communal superprimers after tagged nested gene-specific primers in ARM-PCR. TCRdb independently ran MiXCR on the multiplex PCR reads; one entry per CDR3 protein. This sample has 4,500 to 6,000 distinct CDR3 sequences, with 65% to 85% found just once. The sample taken for sequencing was total T cells sorted from blood. The receptor source for this set is a man in his forties in good health.

V is TRBV12-5 and J is TRBJ2-1; 10 bases are shared with TRBD2. Germline lookup yields CDR1 LGHNT and CDR2 FRNRAP. The V segment lost 6 bases and the J segment 0 bases; nucleotides outside the gene matches: 11. This CDR3 is built from 18 residues. CDR3: CASGSSLAGAFSYNEQFF. The CDR3 region has the DNA TGTGCTAGTGGATCAAGTCTAGCGGGAGCTTTCTCCTACAATGAGCAGTTCTTC.

The rearrangement uses TRBV5-1 and TRBJ2-6; 7 nucleotides align to TRBD1. This CDR3 comprises 18 residues. Losses at the gene ends were 3 bases for V and 2 bases for J; bases not matched to a gene: 11. Germline values: CDR1 SGHRS, CDR2 YFSETQ. The CDR3 here is CASSSGPRQGAGANVLTF. The DNA of the CDR3 is TGCGCCAGCAGCTCCGGTCCCAGACAGGGAGCTGGGGCCAACGTCCTGACTTTC.

The chain uses TRBV12-5 and TRBJ2-4, with D maybe TRBD1 (5 bases). Trimming stripped 5 bases from V and 11 bases from J, with 13 bases between. CDR3 length: 12 amino acids. Looked up from germline, CDR1 is LGHNT and CDR2 is FRNRAP. CDR3 DNA: TGTGCTAGTGGTCCACCAAGGGGCCTTCAGTACTTC. Its translation is CASGPPRGLQYF.

This chain joins TRBV7-3 and TRBJ2-3; 8 nucleotides align to TRBD1. Germline trimming cut 8 bases from V and 3 bases from J; bases unmatched to any gene: 4. The length of the CDR3 is 13 residues. Germline V CDR1 and CDR2: SGHTA, FQGTGA. The CDR3 here is CASRRQGTDTQYF. The CDR3 bases are TGTGCCAGCCGAAGACAGGGGACAGATACGCAGTATTTT.

The chain uses TRBV11-2 and TRBJ2-1, with D unclear. CDR1 is SGHAT and CDR2 is FQNNGV in the germline V gene. CDR3 length: 10 residues. V gave up 6 bases and J gave up 12 bases, with 9 bases separating them. The chain's CDR3 is CASRIRGQFF. CDR3 sequence (DNA): TGTGCCAGCAGGATCCGTGGGCAGTTCTTC.

The V gene is TRBV20-1, the J gene TRBJ2-7; perhaps TRBD1 as D (5 bases). Germline V gene sequence: CDR1 DFQATT, CDR2 SNEGSKA (reference sequence). V was trimmed by 7 bases and J by 2 bases, leaving 9 bases between them. CDR3 length: 11 amino acids. CDR3 loop: CSGQGAYEQYF. CDR3 DNA sequence: TGCAGTGGCCAAGGGGCCTACGAGCAGTACTTC.

Here the CDR3 DNA reads TGTGCCAGCAGACGAAACAGGGGGCGCGGTGAAAAACTGTTTTTT. Translating it yields CASRRNRGRGEKLFF. The chain combines TRBV6-6 with TRBJ1-4, with TRBD1 matching 9 bases. The CDR3 spans 15 residues. The J segment lost 7 bases and the V segment lost 6 bases, leaving 9 bases of the junction unmatched. The V gene's germline CDR1 is MNHNY and CDR2 SVGAGI (reference sequence).

CDR3 bases: TGTGCCAGCAGCCGTATGGGAGGCTACAATGAGCAGTTCTTC. Residues: CASSRMGGYNEQFF. This rearrangement joins TRBV6-5 to TRBJ2-1, with a tentative D call TRBD2 (6 bases). The CDR3 has 14 amino acids. The germline gives CDR1 MNHEY, CDR2 SVGAGI. Deletions cut 6 bases from V and 3 bases from J, with 12 bases between.

The sample holds a few counts of this clonotype. V gene TRBV4-1 combines with J gene TRBJ1-5; 9 bases are shared with TRBD1. There are 14 residues in the CDR3. In germline, CDR1 is MGHRA, CDR2 YSYEKL. The V and J ends lost 6 bases and 3 bases, in that order; junction bases with no gene match: 3. CDR3 residues: CASRGTGFNQPQHF. The CDR3, as DNA: TGCGCCAGCAGGGGGACAGGGTTCAATCAGCCCCAGCATTTT.

This sequence joins TRBV4-1 and TRBJ2-7; 10 bases are a match to TRBD1. V gave up 1 base and J gave up 6 bases; unmatched junction bases: 6. This CDR3 contains 15 residues. Germline assignment: CDR1 MGHRA and CDR2 YSYEKL. The CDR3 coding sequence is TGCGCCAGCAGCCAAGTTGGGACAGGGGCTGGCGAGCAGTACTTC. This codes for CASSQVGTGAGEQYF.

This clonotype was counted a single time. The chain couples TRBV28 to TRBJ2-7; 10 bases match TRBD2. CDR1 and CDR2 (germline): MDHEN, SYDVKM. V trimming: 5 bases; J trimming: 2 bases; junction bases outside the gene matches: 9. There are 16 residues in the CDR3. In DNA form, the CDR3 reads TGTGCCAGCAGTCCTAGGACTAGCGGTCATACCTACGAGCAGTACTTC. It encodes CASSPRTSGHTYEQYF.

The V call is TRBV29-1, the J call TRBJ1-1; no definite D call. This CDR3 comprises 12 residues. Trimming took off 7 bases at V and 3 bases at J, with 12 bases between the two ends. Germline loops: CDR1 SQVTM, CDR2 ANQGSEA. The CDR3 coding sequence is TGCAGCGCGAGGTTGGTCGACACTGAAGCTTTCTTT. Its protein is CSARLVDTEAFF.

The chain joins TRBV7-8 to TRBJ2-1; TRBD2 agrees at 10 bases. The CDR3 totals 16 residues. The germline V gene has CDR1 SGHVS and CDR2 FQNEAQ. The junction had 5 bases not matched to a gene; V was cut back by 3 bases and J by 3 bases. This CDR3 is CASSLRGLALYNEQFF. For the CDR3, the DNA is TGTGCCAGCAGCTTGCGGGGACTAGCGCTCTACAATGAGCAGTTCTTC.

Comments on this clonotype: One junction end disagrees with the germline gene, perhaps due to a read error. The rearrangement joins TRBV10-3 to TRBJ2-1, with TRBD1 matching over 10 bases. The CDR3 consists of 15 residues. Germline V gene sequence: CDR1 ENHRY, CDR2 SYGVKD. The CDR3 spells CASSGGGQGTNEQFF. CDR3 nucleotide sequence: TGTGCCAGCAGTGGGGGGGGACAGGGGACCAATGAGCAGTTCTTC.